This TCR beta chain stems from a study of molecular identifiers for immune sequencing clone quantification. Losses at the gene ends were 2 bases for V and 4 bases for J; bases not matched to a gene: 1. This CDR3 spans 15 amino acids. From germline, CDR1 is MNHEY and CDR2 SMNVEV (reference sequence). TCRdb analysed the PCR reads with MiXCR anew, one entry per CDR3 protein. In the table there are just over 35,000 distinct CDR3 sequences, about a fifth of which are singletons. This clonotype has at least ten counts. The chain uses TRBV27 and TRBJ1-6; 8 positions match TRBD1. The source is a human donor in good health. Some libraries in this study had Jurkat cell RNA spiked in. Input material: naive CD8+ T cells from blood, with Jurkat cell RNA spiked in. Sample subset: FACS-sorted CD8+CD4-CCR7+CD45RA+ naive T cells. CDR3 residues: CASSLDRGYNSPLHF. The CDR3 DNA reads as TGTGCCAGCAGTTTAGACAGGGGATATAATTCACCCCTCCACTTT.